This TCR beta chain was identified in a study of blood T cell repertoires in COVID-19. Sequencing was performed with immunoSEQ multiplex PCR; in TCRdb, only in-frame clones are kept and a portion is missing. This sample has a few hundred thousand clones; more than 80% occur once, and the top ten carry about 3%. The clonotype originates from a young woman with COVID-19, enrolled during active disease. The specimen sequenced was peripheral blood.

Written as DNA, the CDR3 is TGTGCCACCAGCGGGACAGGGGGCTGGGACACTGAAGCTTTCTTT. Amino acids: CATSGTGGWDTEAFF. The chain joins TRBV15 to TRBJ1-1; 12 positions agree with TRBD1. The CDR3 has 15 amino acids. The germline V gene encodes CDR1 LNHNV and CDR2 YYDKDF (reference sequence). V dropped 5 bases and J dropped 3; count of bases not matched to a gene: 4.